The 21 T cell receptor beta chains reported below all come from one sample, sequenced in a study of blood T cell repertoires in COVID-19. Profiled with immunoSEQ multiplex PCR; TCRdb holds only in-frame clones, not every one. Of about 300,000 clones in the sample, approximately 85% were seen once. Sequences were obtained from peripheral blood. The receptors shown here come from a woman in her fifties or sixties with acute or convalescent COVID-19.

CDR3 loop: CAISAPEYTGELFF. CDR3 nucleotides: TGTGCCATCAGTGCTCCAGAATACACCGGGGAGCTGTTTTTT. V usage is TRBV10-3 and J usage is TRBJ2-2, with D uncertain. Germline V gene sequence: CDR1 ENHRY, CDR2 SYGVKD. CDR3 length equals 14 residues. Trimming pared 4 bases from V and 3 bases from J, leaving 9 bases between.

The count of this clone is one. The rearrangement joins TRBV3-1 (or the pseudogene TRBV3-2) to TRBJ1-5; D gene uncertain. Trimming took off 3 bases at V and 9 bases at J, with 9 bases between the two ends. The CDR3 runs 12 residues. CDR1 is LGHDT, CDR2 YNNKEL, per germline (reference sequence). The CDR3 coding sequence is TGTGCCAGCAGCCAGGGAGAAGGGCCCCAGCATTTT. This gives the protein CASSQGEGPQHF.

This sequence joins TRBV19 and TRBJ2-1, with unresolved D. This CDR3 has 16 amino acids. Trimming left V 3 bases short and J 3 bases short, with 15 bases between. Germline CDR1 reads LNHDA; CDR2 reads SQIVND (reference sequence). The CDR3 DNA reads TGTGCCAGTAGTATCTCCCCGCGGAGAGACTACAATGAGCAGTTCTTC. Translating gives CASSISPRRDYNEQFF.

The chain joins TRBV27 to TRBJ1-5; possibly TRBD1 for D (6 bases). Germline CDR1 MNHEY, CDR2 SMNVEV (reference sequence). Trimming left V 0 bases short and J 0 bases short, with 9 bases between. The CDR3 is made up of 16 amino acids. CDR3 loop: CASSLSWTDSNQPQHF. The CDR3 nucleotides are TGTGCCAGCAGTTTATCGTGGACAGATAGCAATCAGCCCCAGCATTTT.

V is TRBV27 and J is TRBJ2-7, with 12 nucleotides matching TRBD2. The CDR3 length is 14 residues. The ends lost 3 bases at V and 7 bases at J; junction bases unmatched: 4. Germline CDR1 reads MNHEY; CDR2 reads SMNVEV (reference sequence). The CDR3 DNA is TGTGCCAGCAGTTTGACTAGCGGGAGTCGGGAGCAGTACTTC. It encodes CASSLTSGSREQYF.

The chain carries TRBV6-1 and TRBJ1-5; D remains ambiguous. V was shortened by 7 bases and J by 5 bases, with 15 bases between the two germline ends. Germline V gene data show CDR1 as MNHNS and CDR2 as SASEGT. The CDR3 has 14 amino acids. CDR3: CASIPRGGYQPQHF. For the CDR3, the DNA is TGTGCCAGCATTCCACGGGGAGGTTATCAGCCCCAGCATTTT.

Turning to this clone: This same CDR3 is encoded by further DNA sequences in the sample. The V gene is TRBV28, the J gene TRBJ2-7; D is unclear. The CDR3 sequence is 11 residues long. Trimming took 2 bases from V and 4 from J, leaving 3 bases between them. The germline V gene has CDR1 MDHEN and CDR2 SYDVKM. The CDR3 spells CASSLQYEQYF. In DNA, the CDR3 is TGTGCCAGCAGTTTACAATACGAGCAGTACTTC.

The chain joins TRBV2 to TRBJ2-1; D possibly corresponds to TRBD2 (5 bases). V gave up 7 bases and J gave up 0 bases, with 13 bases separating them. This CDR3 contains 15 residues. Looked up from germline, CDR1 is SNHLY and CDR2 is FYNNEI. Written as DNA, the CDR3 is TGTGCCAGCATCCAGCGGACGAGCTCCTACAATGAGCAGTTCTTC. This gives the protein CASIQRTSSYNEQFF.

The V call is TRBV5-1, the J call TRBJ1-2, with TRBD1 as a possible D gene (6 bases). Germline V gene data show CDR1 as SGHRS and CDR2 as YFSETQ. V was cut by 4 bases and J by 6 bases, with 16 bases left in between. There are 14 residues in the CDR3. Written as DNA, the CDR3 is TGCGCCAGCAGCCCGGCCTGGGGGCGCGATGGCTACACCTTC. This codes for CASSPAWGRDGYTF.

The chain links TRBV7-9 to TRBJ1-1; TRBD1 is a possible D gene (5 bases). Looked up from germline, CDR1 is SEHNR and CDR2 is FQNEAQ (reference sequence). V was clipped by 6 bases and J by 5 bases, with 16 bases between them. The CDR3 contains 14 residues. The CDR3: CASSLNRGETEAFF. The DNA of the CDR3 is TGTGCCAGCAGTCTAAACCGGGGGGAGACTGAAGCTTTCTTT.

The chain links TRBV30 to TRBJ2-5; TRBD2 matches at 10 bases. This CDR3 spans 18 amino acids. CDR1 and CDR2 (germline): GTSNPN, SVGIG (reference sequence). The junction had 13 bases not matched to a gene; V was cut back by 1 base and J by 2 bases. This CDR3 is CAWSDILAGAAGQETQYF. The DNA for the CDR3 is TGTGCCTGGAGTGACATCCTAGCGGGAGCCGCTGGGCAAGAGACCCAGTACTTC.

The chain uses TRBV7-2 and TRBJ1-4; 9 bases line up with TRBD1. The trim removed 2 bases at V and 8 bases at J, leaving 6 bases unmatched. The CDR3 is 15 amino acids. Germline assignment: CDR1 SGHTA and CDR2 FQGNSA. The CDR3 spells CASSLRGQGREKLFF. The DNA of the CDR3 is TGTGCCAGCAGCTTAAGAGGACAGGGGCGGGAAAAACTGTTTTTT.

The rearrangement joins TRBV3-1 (or the pseudogene TRBV3-2) to TRBJ1-1, with D unresolved. The CDR3 has 12 residues. Germline CDR1 LGHDT, CDR2 YNNKEL (reference sequence). The germline V and J ends were trimmed by 1 base and 5 bases, with 5 bases remaining between them. The CDR3 loop reads CASSQAPTEAFF. The CDR3, as DNA: TGTGCCAGCAGCCAAGCCCCTACTGAAGCTTTCTTT.

This clone was observed a handful of times. The CDR3 here is CASSLGTGNTEAFF. In nucleotides, the CDR3 is TGTGCCAGCAGCTTAGGGACAGGGAACACTGAAGCTTTCTTT. V usage is TRBV7-9 and J usage is TRBJ1-1; TRBD1 aligns across 7 bases. With 1 base clipped from V and 1 base from J, the junction kept 0 bases outside the gene matches. The CDR3 contains 14 residues. CDR1 and CDR2 from the germline V gene are SEHNR and FQNEAQ (reference sequence).

This clone was counted only a few times. The chain is built from TRBV4-2 and TRBJ2-1; 12 bases match TRBD2. There are 16 residues in the CDR3. Losses at the gene ends were 1 base for V and 4 bases for J; bases not matched to a gene: 2. Germline values: CDR1 LGHNA, CDR2 YNFKEQ. Here the CDR3 reads CASSQAGTSGYNEQFF. The CDR3 DNA reads as TGTGCCAGCAGCCAAGCTGGGACTAGCGGGTACAATGAGCAGTTCTTC.

The rearrangement links TRBV27 to TRBJ1-1, with a weak D call TRBD1 (5 bases). Trimming stripped 4 bases from V and 2 bases from J, with 11 bases between. The CDR3 sequence is 14 residues long. Germline CDR1 reads MNHEY; CDR2 reads SMNVEV (reference sequence). CDR3 loop: CASSSPQGNTEAFF. CDR3 nucleotide sequence: TGTGCCAGCAGTTCCCCCCAGGGAAACACTGAAGCTTTCTTT.

The chain carries TRBV6-2 or TRBV6-3 and TRBJ1-6; D gene uncertain. Per the germline V gene, CDR1 is MNHEY and CDR2 is SVGEGT. The CDR3 spans 16 residues. V gave up 3 bases and J gave up 9 bases, with 18 bases separating them. The CDR3 sequence is CASSYAFLKESSPLHF. CDR3 DNA: TGTGCCAGCAGTTATGCCTTTTTAAAGGAGTCTTCACCCCTCCACTTT.

The sample holds a few counts of this clone. The genes are TRBV7-3 and TRBJ2-1; D may be TRBD1 (5 bases). Germline CDR1 is SGHTA and CDR2 is FQGTGA. The CDR3 extends over 13 amino acids. V gave up 5 bases and J gave up 8 bases, with 13 bases separating them. DNA for the CDR3: TGTGCCAGCAGCCTTACAGGTCCCCATGAGCAGTTCTTC. Its translation is CASSLTGPHEQFF.

The gene calls are TRBV6-6 and TRBJ2-3; TRBD2 matches at 8 bases. The CDR3 consists of 15 residues. CDR1 is MNHNY and CDR2 is SVGAGI in the germline V gene (reference sequence). The junction had 6 bases not matched to a gene; V was cut back by 2 bases and J by 5 bases. This CDR3 is CASSYRAGGKDTQYF. The CDR3 nucleotides are TGTGCCAGCAGTTACCGGGCGGGAGGTAAAGATACGCAGTATTTT.

The genes are TRBV4-1 and TRBJ1-4; D may be TRBD1 (5 bases). The CDR3 covers 16 residues. V was cut by 4 bases and J by 2 bases, with 14 bases left in between. Germline V CDR1 and CDR2: MGHRA, YSYEKL. The CDR3 loop reads CASSRHYGGTNEKLFF. The CDR3 region has the DNA TGCGCCAGCAGCCGACATTACGGGGGGACTAATGAAAAACTGTTTTTT.

V is TRBV28 and J is TRBJ1-2, with TRBD1 matching over 8 bases. Germline CDR1 and CDR2: MDHEN and SYDVKM. The CDR3 contains 19 residues. Germline trimming cut 3 bases from V and 3 bases from J; bases unmatched to any gene: 18. The CDR3 spells CASSFAGTFKDRVHYGYTF. The CDR3 DNA is TGTGCCAGCAGTTTCGCCGGGACTTTTAAGGACAGGGTTCACTATGGCTACACCTTC.